The entry below describes one T cell receptor beta chain. The length of the CDR3 is 13 residues. The ends were cut back, 8 bases at V and 1 base at J, with 9 bases in the middle. The sample originates from a study of blood T cells in healthy people across ages. A sample-barcoded 5' primer and a J-beta primer mix were used in a second PCR of roughly 6 to 11 cycles. TCRdb re-called the 5' RACE reads with MiXCR, one entry per CDR3 protein. The sample has about 1.8 million distinct CDR3 sequences; about 50% are singletons. The sequencing input was blood. The chain couples TRBV12-3 or TRBV12-4 to TRBJ2-4; D not resolved. The receptor comes from a woman aged 40 to 50 in good health. CDR3 nucleotides: TGTGCCAGCTGCACCAGGGCCAAAAACATTCAGTACTTC. This translates into CASCTRAKNIQYF.